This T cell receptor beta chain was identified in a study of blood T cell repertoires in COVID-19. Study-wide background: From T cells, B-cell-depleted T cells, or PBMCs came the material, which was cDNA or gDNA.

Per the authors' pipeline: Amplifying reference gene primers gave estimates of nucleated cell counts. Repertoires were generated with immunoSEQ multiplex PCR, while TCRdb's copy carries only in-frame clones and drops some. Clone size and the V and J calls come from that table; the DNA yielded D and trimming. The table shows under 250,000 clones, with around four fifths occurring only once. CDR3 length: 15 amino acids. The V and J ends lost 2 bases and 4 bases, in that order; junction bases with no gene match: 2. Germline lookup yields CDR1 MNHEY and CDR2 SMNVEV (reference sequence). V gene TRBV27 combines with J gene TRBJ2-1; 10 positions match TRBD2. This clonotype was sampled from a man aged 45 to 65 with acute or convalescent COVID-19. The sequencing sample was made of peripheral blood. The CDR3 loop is CASSLTTSGYNEQFF. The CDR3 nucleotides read TGTGCCAGCAGTTTAACGACTAGCGGGTACAATGAGCAGTTCTTC.